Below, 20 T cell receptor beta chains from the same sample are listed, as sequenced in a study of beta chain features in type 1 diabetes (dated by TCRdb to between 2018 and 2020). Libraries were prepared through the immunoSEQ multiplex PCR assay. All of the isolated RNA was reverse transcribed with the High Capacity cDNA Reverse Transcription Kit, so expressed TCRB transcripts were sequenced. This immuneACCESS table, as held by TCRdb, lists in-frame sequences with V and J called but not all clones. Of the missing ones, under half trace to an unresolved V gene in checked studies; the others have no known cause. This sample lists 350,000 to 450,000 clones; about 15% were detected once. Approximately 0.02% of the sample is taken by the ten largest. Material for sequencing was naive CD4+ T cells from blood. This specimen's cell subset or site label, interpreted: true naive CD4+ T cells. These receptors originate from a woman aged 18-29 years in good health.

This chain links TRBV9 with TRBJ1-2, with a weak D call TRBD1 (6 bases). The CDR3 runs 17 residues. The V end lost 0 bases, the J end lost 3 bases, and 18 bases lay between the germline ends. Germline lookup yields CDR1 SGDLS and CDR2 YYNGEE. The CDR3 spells CASSVGMGQGQDYGYTF. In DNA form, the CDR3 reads TGTGCCAGCAGCGTAGGAATGGGTCAGGGGCAGGACTATGGCTACACCTTC.

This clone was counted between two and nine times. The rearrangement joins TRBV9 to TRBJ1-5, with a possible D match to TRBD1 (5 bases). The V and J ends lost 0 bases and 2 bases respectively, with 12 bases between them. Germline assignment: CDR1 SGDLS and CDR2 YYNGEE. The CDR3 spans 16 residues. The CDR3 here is CASSVAPMTGNQPQHF. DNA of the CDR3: TGTGCCAGCAGCGTAGCTCCCATGACAGGCAATCAGCCCCAGCATTTT.

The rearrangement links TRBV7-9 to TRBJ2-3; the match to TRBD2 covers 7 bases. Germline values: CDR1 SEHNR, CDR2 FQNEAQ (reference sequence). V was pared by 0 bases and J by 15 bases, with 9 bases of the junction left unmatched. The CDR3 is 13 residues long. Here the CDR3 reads CASSLAFGGSYYF. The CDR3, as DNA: TGTGCCAGCAGCTTAGCGTTCGGCGGGAGTTACTATTTT.

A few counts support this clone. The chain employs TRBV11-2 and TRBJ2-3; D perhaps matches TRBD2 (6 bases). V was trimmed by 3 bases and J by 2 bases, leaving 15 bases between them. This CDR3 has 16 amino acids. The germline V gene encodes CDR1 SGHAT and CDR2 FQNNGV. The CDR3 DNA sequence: TGTGCCAGCAGCTTGGGACTCTCCCACTTCACAGATACGCAGTATTTT. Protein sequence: CASSLGLSHFTDTQYF.

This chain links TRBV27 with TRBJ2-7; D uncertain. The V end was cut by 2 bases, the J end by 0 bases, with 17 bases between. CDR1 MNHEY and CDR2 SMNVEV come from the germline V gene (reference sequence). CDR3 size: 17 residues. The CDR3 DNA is TGTGCCAGCAGTTTAATATTCCCCGTCGGCGGCTCCTACGAGCAGTACTTC. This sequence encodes CASSLIFPVGGSYEQYF.

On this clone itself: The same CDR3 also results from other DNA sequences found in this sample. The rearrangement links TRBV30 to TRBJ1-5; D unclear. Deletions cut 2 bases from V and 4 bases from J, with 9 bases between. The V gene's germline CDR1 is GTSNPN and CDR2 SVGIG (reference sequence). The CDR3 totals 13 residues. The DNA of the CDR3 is TGTGCCTGGAGTCCGACGGGAAATCAGCCCCAGCATTTT. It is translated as CAWSPTGNQPQHF.

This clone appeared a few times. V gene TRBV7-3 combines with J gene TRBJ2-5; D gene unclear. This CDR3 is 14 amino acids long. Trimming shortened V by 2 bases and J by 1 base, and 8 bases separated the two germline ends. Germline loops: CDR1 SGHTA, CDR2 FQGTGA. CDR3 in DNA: TGTGCCAGCAGCTTAGGTGGCAGCCAAGAGACCCAGTACTTC. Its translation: CASSLGGSQETQYF.

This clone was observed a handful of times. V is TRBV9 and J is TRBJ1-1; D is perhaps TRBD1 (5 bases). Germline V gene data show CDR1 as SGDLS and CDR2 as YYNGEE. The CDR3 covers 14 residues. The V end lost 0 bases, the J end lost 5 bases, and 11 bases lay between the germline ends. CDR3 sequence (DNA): TGTGCCAGCAGCGTAGTCGGGGGAGTGACTGAAGCTTTCTTT. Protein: CASSVVGGVTEAFF.

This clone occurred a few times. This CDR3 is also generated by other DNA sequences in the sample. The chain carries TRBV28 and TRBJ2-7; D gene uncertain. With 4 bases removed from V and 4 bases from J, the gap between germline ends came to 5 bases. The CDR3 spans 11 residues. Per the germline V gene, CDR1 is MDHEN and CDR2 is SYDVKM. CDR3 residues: CASSSNYEQYF. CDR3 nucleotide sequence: TGTGCCAGCAGTTCCAATTACGAGCAGTACTTC.

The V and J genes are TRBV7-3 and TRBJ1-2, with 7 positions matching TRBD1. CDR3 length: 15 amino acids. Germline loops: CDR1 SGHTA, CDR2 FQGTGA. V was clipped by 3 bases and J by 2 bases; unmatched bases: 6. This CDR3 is CASSLDRTRNYGYTF. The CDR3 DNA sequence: TGTGCCAGCAGCTTGGACAGGACCAGAAACTATGGCTACACCTTC.

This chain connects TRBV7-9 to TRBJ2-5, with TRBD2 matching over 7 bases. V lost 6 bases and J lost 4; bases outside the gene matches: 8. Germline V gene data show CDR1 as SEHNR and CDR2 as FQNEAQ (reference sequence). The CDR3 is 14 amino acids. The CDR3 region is CASSSGGSPETQYF. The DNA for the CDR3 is TGTGCCAGCAGTAGTGGCGGGAGTCCAGAGACCCAGTACTTC.

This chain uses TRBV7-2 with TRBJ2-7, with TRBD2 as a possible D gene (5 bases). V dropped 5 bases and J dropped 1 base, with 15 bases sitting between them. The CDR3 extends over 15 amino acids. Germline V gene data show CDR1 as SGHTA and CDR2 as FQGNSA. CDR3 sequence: CASSESGTRSYEQYF. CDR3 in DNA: TGTGCCAGCAGCGAGAGCGGTACCCGATCCTACGAGCAGTACTTC.

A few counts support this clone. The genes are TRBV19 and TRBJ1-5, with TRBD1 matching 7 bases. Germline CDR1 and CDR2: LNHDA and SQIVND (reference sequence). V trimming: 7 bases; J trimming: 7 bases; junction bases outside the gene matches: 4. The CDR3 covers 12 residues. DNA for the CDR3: TGTGCCAGTACTCAGGGGGGACAGCCCCAGCATTTT. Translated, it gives CASTQGGQPQHF.

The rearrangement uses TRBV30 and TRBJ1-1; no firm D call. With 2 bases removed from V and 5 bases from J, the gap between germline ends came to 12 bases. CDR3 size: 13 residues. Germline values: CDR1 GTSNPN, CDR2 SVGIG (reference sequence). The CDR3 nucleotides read TGTGCCTGGAGTAAAGGGAGTAGGACTGAAGCTTTCTTT. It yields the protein CAWSKGSRTEAFF.

In DNA form, the CDR3 reads TGTGCCAGCAGACCCGCTAGCGGGATTCAAGAGACCCAGTACTTC. Translating it yields CASRPASGIQETQYF. The chain has TRBV4-2 and TRBJ2-5; TRBD2 matches at 9 bases. Germline assignment: CDR1 LGHNA and CDR2 YNFKEQ. The CDR3 length is 15 residues. The V and J ends lost 6 bases and 2 bases, in that order; junction bases with no gene match: 7.

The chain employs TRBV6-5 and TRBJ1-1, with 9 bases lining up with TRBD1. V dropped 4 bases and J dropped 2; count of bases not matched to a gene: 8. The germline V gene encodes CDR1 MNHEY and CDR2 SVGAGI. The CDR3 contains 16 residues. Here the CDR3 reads CASSLARDRVNTEAFF. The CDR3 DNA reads TGTGCCAGCAGTTTAGCACGGGACAGGGTAAACACTGAAGCTTTCTTT.

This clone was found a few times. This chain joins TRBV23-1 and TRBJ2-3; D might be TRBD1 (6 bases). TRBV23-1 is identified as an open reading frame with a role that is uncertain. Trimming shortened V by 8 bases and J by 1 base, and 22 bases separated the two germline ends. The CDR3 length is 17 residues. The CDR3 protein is CASPTPYRVDGTDTQYF. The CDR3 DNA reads TGCGCCAGCCCGACCCCATACAGGGTGGACGGCACAGATACGCAGTATTTT.

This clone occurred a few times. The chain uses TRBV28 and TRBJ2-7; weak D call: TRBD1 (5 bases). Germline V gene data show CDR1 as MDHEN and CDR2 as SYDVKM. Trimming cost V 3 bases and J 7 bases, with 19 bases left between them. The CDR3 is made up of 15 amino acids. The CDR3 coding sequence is TGTGCCAGCAGTTTGAGGTCGACAGCTTCTGTGGAGCAGTACTTC. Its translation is CASSLRSTASVEQYF.

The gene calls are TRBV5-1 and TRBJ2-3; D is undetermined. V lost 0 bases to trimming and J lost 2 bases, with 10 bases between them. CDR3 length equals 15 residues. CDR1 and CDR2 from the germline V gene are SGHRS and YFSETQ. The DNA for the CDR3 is TGCGCCAGCAGCTTGGGTCGACTCCACACAGATACGCAGTATTTT. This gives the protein CASSLGRLHTDTQYF.

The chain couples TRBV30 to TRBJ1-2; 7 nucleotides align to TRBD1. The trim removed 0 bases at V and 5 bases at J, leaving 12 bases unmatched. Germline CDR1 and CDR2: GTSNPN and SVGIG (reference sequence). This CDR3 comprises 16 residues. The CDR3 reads CAWSVRPGGGEYGYTF. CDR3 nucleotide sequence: TGTGCCTGGAGTGTACGTCCAGGGGGTGGTGAATATGGCTACACCTTC.